The clone carrying this TCR beta chain was found a few times. Unique molecular identifiers featured in how the TCRbeta library was prepared. One entry per CDR3 protein results from TCRdb running MiXCR on the PCR reads. The table shows around 200,000 distinct CDR3 sequences, with about 8.7% occurring only once. This sample was taken from a study of T-cell reconstitution after alpha-beta-depleted transplantation in children. CDR1 and CDR2 from the germline V gene are MRHNA and SNTAGT. The CDR3 is 13 amino acids. The germline V and J ends were trimmed by 6 bases and 3 bases, with 11 bases remaining between them.

The sample consisted of PBMCs, mostly from graft donor cells, taken 360 days after TCRalphabeta/CD19-depleted stem cell transplant. The TCR originated in a male patient between 2 and 10 years old who had a stem cell transplant for acute myeloid leukemia, so the T cells may come from the graft donor. The chain carries TRBV6-4 and TRBJ1-1; D gene unclear. CDR3 protein: CASRLDRDTEAFF. In DNA, the CDR3 is TGTGCCAGCAGACTCGACCGCGACACTGAAGCTTTCTTT.